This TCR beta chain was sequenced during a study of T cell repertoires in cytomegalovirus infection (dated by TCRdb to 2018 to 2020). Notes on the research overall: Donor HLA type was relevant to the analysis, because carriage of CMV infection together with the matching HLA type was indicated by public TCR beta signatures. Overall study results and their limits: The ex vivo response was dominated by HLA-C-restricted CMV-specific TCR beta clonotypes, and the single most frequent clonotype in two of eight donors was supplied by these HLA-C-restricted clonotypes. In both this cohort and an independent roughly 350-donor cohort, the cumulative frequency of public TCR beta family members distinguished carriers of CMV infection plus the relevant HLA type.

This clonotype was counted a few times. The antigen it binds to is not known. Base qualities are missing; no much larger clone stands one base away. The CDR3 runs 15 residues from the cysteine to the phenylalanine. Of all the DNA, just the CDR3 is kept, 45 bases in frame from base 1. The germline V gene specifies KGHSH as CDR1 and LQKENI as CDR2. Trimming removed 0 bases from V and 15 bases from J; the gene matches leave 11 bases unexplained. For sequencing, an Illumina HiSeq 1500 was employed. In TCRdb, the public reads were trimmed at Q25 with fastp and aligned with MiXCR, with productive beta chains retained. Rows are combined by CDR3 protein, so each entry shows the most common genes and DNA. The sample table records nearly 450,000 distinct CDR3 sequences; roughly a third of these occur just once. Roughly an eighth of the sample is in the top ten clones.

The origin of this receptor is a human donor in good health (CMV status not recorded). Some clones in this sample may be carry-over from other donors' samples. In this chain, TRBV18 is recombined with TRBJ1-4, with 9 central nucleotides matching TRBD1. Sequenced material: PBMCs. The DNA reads TGTGCCAGCTCACCACCGAGCAAACAGGGGGCGAAGGTGTTTTTT. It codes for CASSPPSKQGAKVFF.